Described below is a single T cell receptor (beta chain) sequence and its context. Its antigen is as yet unknown. The length of the CDR3 is 17 residues. Per the germline V gene, CDR1 is SGHRS and CDR2 is YFSETQ. The V and J ends lost 4 bases and 2 bases respectively, with 19 bases between them. The data originate from a study of T cells and Merkel cell carcinoma outcomes. General observations from the study: Repertoire plus T-cell density reportedly predicted Merkel cell carcinoma outcomes.

Method: immunoSEQ multiplex PCR; TCRdb's copy keeps in-frame clones and lacks some. The repertoire holds 10,000 or so clones, around 95% seen once, with more than 0.85% in the top ten. The specimen was tumor tissue from Merkel cell carcinoma. The chain has TRBV5-1 and TRBJ2-1; D is perhaps TRBD1 or TRBD2 (7 bases each). The TCR sequence derives from a human donor with Merkel cell carcinoma. CDR3 residues: CASSKLPGGAAYNEQFF. CDR3 sequence (DNA): TGCGCCAGCAGCAAGCTCCCAGGGGGGGCGGCCTACAATGAGCAGTTCTTC.